The clone carrying this T cell receptor (beta chain) has at least ten counts. Its specificity is not known. This sample stems from a study of T cell repertoires in cytomegalovirus infection. The overall study: It can be stated that public TCR beta signatures indicated CMV infection as well as a matching HLA type. Study-wide points: Frequencies of public TCR beta families were cumulated, and this identified carriers of CMV plus the relevant HLA. In two of eight donors, the top clonotype was HLA-C-restricted CMV-specific.

TCRdb re-analysed the reads in MiXCR, keeping a single row per CDR3 protein. The repertoire has almost 500,000 distinct CDR3 sequences, 11% of them found once; the top ten carry 9.5% to 13%. Looked up from germline, CDR1 is DFQATT and CDR2 is SNEGSKA (reference sequence). This CDR3 is built from 16 residues. V lost 0 bases and J lost 2, with 14 bases in between. This clonotype originated in a human donor in good health (CMV status not recorded). Some clones in this sample may be carry-over from other donors' samples. V and J are TRBV20-1 and TRBJ2-1; the D is unclear. The sequenced material came from PBMCs. The CDR3, as DNA: TGCAGTGCTAGAGAGTTAGCCAACGCTCCCTACAATGAGCAGTTCTTC. It codes for CSARELANAPYNEQFF.